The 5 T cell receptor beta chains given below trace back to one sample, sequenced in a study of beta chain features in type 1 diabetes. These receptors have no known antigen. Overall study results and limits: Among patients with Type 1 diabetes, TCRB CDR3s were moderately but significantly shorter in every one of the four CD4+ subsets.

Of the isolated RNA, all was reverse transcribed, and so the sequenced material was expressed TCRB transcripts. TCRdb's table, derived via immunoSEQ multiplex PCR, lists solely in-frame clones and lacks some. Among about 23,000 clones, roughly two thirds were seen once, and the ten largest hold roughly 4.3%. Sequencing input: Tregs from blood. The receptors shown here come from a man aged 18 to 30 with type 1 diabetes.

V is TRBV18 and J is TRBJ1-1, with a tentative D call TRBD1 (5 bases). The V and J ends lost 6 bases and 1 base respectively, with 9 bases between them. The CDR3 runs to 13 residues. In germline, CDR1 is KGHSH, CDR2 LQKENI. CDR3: CASSLTGNTEAFF. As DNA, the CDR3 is TGTGCCAGCTCGCTCACAGGGAACACTGAAGCTTTCTTT.

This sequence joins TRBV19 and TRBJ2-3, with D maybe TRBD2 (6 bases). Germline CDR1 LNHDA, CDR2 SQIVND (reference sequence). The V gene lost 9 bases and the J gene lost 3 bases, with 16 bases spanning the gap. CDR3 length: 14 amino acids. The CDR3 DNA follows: TGTGCCAGCTCATGGGGGGAGTGGACAGATACGCAGTATTTT. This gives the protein CASSWGEWTDTQYF. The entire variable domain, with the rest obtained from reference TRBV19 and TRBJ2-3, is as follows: DGGITQSPKYLFRKEGQNVTLSCEQNLNHDAMYWYRQDPGQGLRLIYYSQIVNDFQKGDIAEGYSVSREKKESFPLTVTSAQKNPTAFYLCASSWGEWTDTQYFGPGTRLTVL.

DNA of the CDR3: TGTGCCAGCTCACAAGGACAGGGGATTGAAAAACTGTTTTTT. This gives the protein CASSQGQGIEKLFF. The rearrangement links TRBV18 to TRBJ1-4; 9 bases match TRBD1. This CDR3 contains 14 residues. Per the germline V gene, CDR1 is KGHSH and CDR2 is LQKENI. The ends lost 4 bases at V and 7 bases at J; junction bases unmatched: 4.

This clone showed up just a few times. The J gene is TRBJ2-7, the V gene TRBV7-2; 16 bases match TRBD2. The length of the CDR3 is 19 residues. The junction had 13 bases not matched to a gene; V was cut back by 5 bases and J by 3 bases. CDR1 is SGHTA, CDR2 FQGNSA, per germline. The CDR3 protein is CASSPEGLAGGHSNYEQYF. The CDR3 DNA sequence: TGTGCCAGCAGCCCAGAGGGACTAGCGGGAGGGCACTCTAACTACGAGCAGTACTTC.

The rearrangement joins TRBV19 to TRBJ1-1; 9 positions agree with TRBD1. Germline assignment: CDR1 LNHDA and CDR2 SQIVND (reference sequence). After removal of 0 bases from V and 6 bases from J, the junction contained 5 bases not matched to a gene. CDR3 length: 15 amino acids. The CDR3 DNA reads TGTGCCAGTAGTATAGATGGGACAGGGTCCTCTGAAGCTTTCTTT. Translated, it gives CASSIDGTGSSEAFF.